The rows below give T cell receptor beta chains drawn from one sample of a study of blood T cell repertoires in COVID-19. Sequencing was performed with immunoSEQ multiplex PCR; in TCRdb, only in-frame clones are kept and a portion is missing. The sample includes about 250,000 clones, 65% to 85% seen only once; the top ten take around 3.5%. Sequences were obtained from PBMCs or T cells enriched from blood (not recorded which). The receptors come from a man over 45 who had recovered from COVID-19. Each CDR3 is given with its conserved first and last residue. Where a row states a size, it is once, few, many or the class of an expanded clone; other rows omit it.

CDR3aa | abundance | v_gene
CASRLDRGFYNEQFF | - | TRBV4-1
CASSISGRANRINTDTQYF | - | TRBV19
CASTYRETGNGYTF | - | TRBV19
CATSVTGEGGETQYF | - | TRBV24-1
CASSEGEHIQYF | - | TRBV5-1
CASSFYRGVKTQYF | once | TRBV11-2
CASSLPRTVVTEAFF | - | TRBV28
CASSSAGGLTFYEQYF | - | TRBV5-8
CASSRRDSNQPQHF | - | TRBV18
CASSYSGQIPNNEQFF | - | TRBV6-2/TRBV6-3
CASSDGSSFEKLFF | - | TRBV6-1
CASSVGGPGQGPMDRGYTF | - | TRBV9
CASSADRGLYQETQYF | - | TRBV18
CASSGVAGGSVNEQFF | - | TRBV9
CAWNLALSSYEQYF | - | TRBV30
CASSLTSGRYNEQFF | once | TRBV7-2
CASSSSRTGGRPPYEQYF | - | TRBV7-8
CASSEGQANTEAFF | - | TRBV9
CASSPLPPRNTGELFF | - | TRBV7-7
CASSQVTGDTEAFF | - | TRBV3-1/TRBV3-2
CSASHGEAFF | - | TRBV20-1
CAISERGLDTGELFF | - | TRBV10-3
CASSLAGVNEKLFF | - | TRBV28
CASSQDRGLAGFQETQYF | - | TRBV3-1/TRBV3-2
CASSQVGGQDGYTF | - | TRBV4-3
CASSLGHRARSYGYTF | - | TRBV7-3
CASSLDRGSADTQYF | - | TRBV7-3
CASTFNPRGAASSYNEQFF | - | TRBV19
CASSEARSGVGEQFF | once | TRBV2
CASSGGGLNTEAFF | - | TRBV5-4
CASSKADGLADYEQYF | once | TRBV4-2
CASSLGQALANEKLFF | - | TRBV5-1
CASSPREASYEQYF | - | TRBV7-9
CASSGASGVGRQYF | - | TRBV9
CASSQEPGVIGELFF | - | TRBV3-1/TRBV3-2
CATSSLTKGVNTEAFF | - | TRBV15
CATHRVGSGNTIYF | - | TRBV6-5
CASRDRVAYNSPLHF | few | TRBV2
CASSPGSGQSYEQYF | - | TRBV5-1
CASSLGQSFSSYEQYF | - | TRBV5-1
CASSLAGETTDTQYF | - | TRBV7-9
CASSPDRVVGEKLFF | - | TRBV7-9
CASSPSSGGLNQPQHF | - | TRBV25-1
CSVELAGGLNEQFF | - | TRBV29-1